These 23 T cell receptor beta chains share one sample of origin, sequenced in a study of blood T cell repertoires in COVID-19. Profiled with immunoSEQ multiplex PCR; TCRdb holds only in-frame clones, not every one. In the table there are over 120,000 clones, roughly 80% of which are singletons. Sequenced input: peripheral blood. Receptors originate from a woman of 80 years or more with acute or convalescent COVID-19.

The rearrangement joins TRBV6-5 to TRBJ1-2, with 7 nucleotides matching TRBD1. Germline values: CDR1 MNHEY, CDR2 SVGAGI. This CDR3 is built from 13 residues. The trim removed 2 bases at V and 5 bases at J, leaving 2 bases unmatched. In DNA, the CDR3 is TGTGCCAGCAGTTACCGACAGGGTTATGGCTACACCTTC. This translates into CASSYRQGYGYTF.

The chain has TRBV6-5 and TRBJ1-5; 7 nucleotides match TRBD1. Germline-derived CDR1 and CDR2 are MNHEY and SVGAGI. There are 12 residues in the CDR3. J lost 7 bases, V lost 4 bases, and 1 base had no gene match. The CDR3 DNA follows: TGTGCCAGCAGTTTCAGGGGGCAGCCCCAGCATTTT. It specifies CASSFRGQPQHF.

This rearrangement joins TRBV30 to TRBJ1-3; D might be TRBD1 (6 bases). The CDR3 extends over 14 amino acids. The ends were cut back, 2 bases at V and 0 bases at J, with 8 bases in the middle. Germline V gene lookup returns CDR1 GTSNPN and CDR2 SVGIG (reference sequence). CDR3 residues: CAWSRGASGNTIYF. CDR3 in DNA: TGTGCCTGGAGTCGGGGGGCCTCTGGAAACACCATATATTTT.

On this clone itself: The same CDR3 also results from other DNA sequences found in this sample. V is TRBV10-3 and J is TRBJ1-1; TRBD1 might be the D (5 bases). The CDR3 runs 13 residues. CDR1 is ENHRY and CDR2 is SYGVKD in the germline V gene. V gave up 8 bases and J gave up 1 base, with 11 bases separating them. CDR3 nucleotide sequence: TGTGCCATCGGGCAGGGAAGGAACACTGAAGCTTTCTTT. Its protein product is CAIGQGRNTEAFF.

The chain recombines TRBV6-4 with TRBJ1-5, with 7 bases that match TRBD1. J lost 6 bases, V lost 5 bases, and 4 bases had no gene match. The CDR3 covers 13 residues. From germline, CDR1 is MRHNA and CDR2 SNTAGT. The CDR3 reads CASSYQGGQPQHF. CDR3 sequence (DNA): TGTGCCAGCAGTTACCAGGGGGGTCAGCCCCAGCATTTT.

The chain has TRBV7-6 and TRBJ1-6; 9 bases align to TRBD1. The V segment lost 5 bases and the J segment 4 bases; nucleotides outside the gene matches: 3. CDR1 is SGHVS and CDR2 is FNYEAQ in the germline V gene. This CDR3 spans 15 amino acids. The CDR3 bases are TGTGCCAGCAGCCACGACAGGGGGTATAATTCACCCCTCCACTTT. Amino acid sequence: CASSHDRGYNSPLHF.

V and J are TRBV19 and TRBJ2-5; 8 nucleotides align to TRBD1. The CDR3 is made up of 15 amino acids. V shed 7 bases, J shed 6 bases, and the junction held 13 bases outside the gene matches. Germline V gene lookup returns CDR1 LNHDA and CDR2 SQIVND (reference sequence). This CDR3 reads CASTVGQGLSKTQYF. Written as DNA, the CDR3 is TGTGCCAGTACCGTAGGACAGGGTCTGTCCAAGACCCAGTACTTC. Supplemented by reference TRBV19 and TRBJ2-5, the full variable domain reads DGGITQSPKYLFRKEGQNVTLSCEQNLNHDAMYWYRQDPGQGLRLIYYSQIVNDFQKGDIAEGYSVSREKKESFPLTVTSAQKNPTAFYLCASTVGQGLSKTQYFGPGTRLLVL.

A single count supports this clone. This sequence joins TRBV20-1 and TRBJ2-1, with D unclear. In germline, CDR1 is DFQATT, CDR2 SNEGSKA (reference sequence). The CDR3 extends over 10 amino acids. V dropped 6 bases and J dropped 6 bases, with 6 bases sitting between them. In nucleotides, the CDR3 is TGCAGTGCCCTTTTCAATGAGCAGTTCTTC. It codes for CSALFNEQFF.

The chain joins TRBV5-4 to TRBJ2-5, with D perhaps matching TRBD2 (6 bases). Per germline, CDR1 SGHNT and CDR2 YYREEE (reference sequence). The CDR3 length is 15 residues. Trimming stripped 2 bases from V and 5 bases from J, with 16 bases between. CDR3 loop: CASSFESRGGETQYF. CDR3 coding DNA: TGTGCCAGCAGCTTCGAATCTCGAGGAGGGGAGACCCAGTACTTC.

In its sample, this clone was seen a few times. The genes are TRBV7-3 and TRBJ2-2, with D perhaps matching TRBD2 (5 bases). The CDR3 consists of 15 residues. Germline lookup yields CDR1 SGHTA and CDR2 FQGTGA. Trimming removed 4 bases at V and 4 bases at J, with 13 bases between. The CDR3 here is CASSSVAAGTGELFF. CDR3 sequence (DNA): TGTGCCAGCAGCTCGGTCGCGGCGGGCACCGGGGAGCTGTTTTTT.

This rearrangement joins TRBV2 to TRBJ2-1, with D maybe TRBD2 (5 bases). The CDR3 covers 13 residues. Germline loops: CDR1 SNHLY, CDR2 FYNNEI. V lost 6 bases and J 8 bases, leaving 14 bases between the germline ends. The CDR3 nucleotides are TGTGCCAGCAGCGCAAGGGAGAGGGATGAGCAGTTCTTC. Amino acids: CASSARERDEQFF.

This sequence joins TRBV15 and TRBJ2-1; D is perhaps TRBD2 (6 bases). Trimming left V 5 bases short and J 4 bases short, with 6 bases between. The V gene's germline CDR1 is LNHNV and CDR2 YYDKDF (reference sequence). This CDR3 spans 12 amino acids. The CDR3 protein is CATSRGYNEQFF. For the CDR3, the DNA is TGTGCCACCAGCCGGGGGTACAATGAGCAGTTCTTC.

The rearrangement uses TRBV5-1 and TRBJ2-3; TRBD2 is a possible D gene (6 bases). This CDR3 spans 12 amino acids. The V end was cut by 4 bases, the J end by 6 bases, with 9 bases between. CDR1 is SGHRS and CDR2 is YFSETQ in the germline V gene. The CDR3 protein is CASSVGRDTQYF. CDR3 coding DNA: TGCGCCAGCAGCGTTGGGAGGGATACGCAGTATTTT.

This clone was seen more than once but under ten times. The chain combines TRBV3-1 (or the pseudogene TRBV3-2) with TRBJ1-5; possibly TRBD1 for D (5 bases). Germline lookup yields CDR1 LGHDT and CDR2 YNNKEL (reference sequence). V lost 1 base and J lost 1, with 17 bases in between. CDR3 length: 18 amino acids. CDR3 DNA sequence: TGTGCCAGCAGCCAAGTTTCGGGTGGCGGGGCCAGCAATCAGCCCCAGCATTTT. It specifies CASSQVSGGGASNQPQHF.

The V gene is TRBV3-1 (or the pseudogene TRBV3-2), the J gene TRBJ1-6, with 7 bases aligning to TRBD1. Germline values: CDR1 LGHDT, CDR2 YNNKEL (reference sequence). The CDR3 runs 15 residues. The junction had 6 bases not matched to a gene; V was cut back by 1 base and J by 9 bases. CDR3 DNA sequence: TGTGCCAGCAGCCAAGTCCCACAGGGGCTTTCACCCCTCCACTTT. Translation gives CASSQVPQGLSPLHF.

This clone was seen a single time. This chain links TRBV9 with TRBJ1-4, with D possibly matching TRBD1 (6 bases). Trimming took off 4 bases at V and 7 bases at J, with 20 bases between the two ends. This CDR3 has 16 residues. Germline V gene sequence: CDR1 SGDLS, CDR2 YYNGEE. CDR3 in DNA: TGTGCCAGCAGCCCCCGTCCCGGGGGGGCCGGTGAAAAACTGTTTTTT. Amino acids: CASSPRPGGAGEKLFF.

The chain recombines TRBV19 with TRBJ2-3, with 10 bases that match TRBD1. J lost 1 base, V lost 7 bases, and 11 bases had no gene match. CDR1 is LNHDA and CDR2 is SQIVND in the germline V gene (reference sequence). The CDR3 contains 17 residues. The CDR3, as DNA: TGTGCCAGTATTAAAGGGACAGGGGAAGGTGGCACAGATACGCAGTATTTT. Protein: CASIKGTGEGGTDTQYF.

The CDR3 is CASSFPPGQRSGNTIYF. In DNA, the CDR3 is TGTGCCAGCAGCTTTCCCCCCGGACAACGCTCTGGAAACACCATATATTTT. The rearrangement uses TRBV7-8 and TRBJ1-3; a possible D gene is TRBD1 (5 bases). There are 17 residues in the CDR3. Germline V gives CDR1 SGHVS, CDR2 FQNEAQ. The V and J ends lost 3 bases and 0 bases respectively, with 15 bases between them.

The rearrangement links TRBV9 to TRBJ1-1, with 8 nucleotides matching TRBD1. Germline CDR1 and CDR2: SGDLS and YYNGEE. The ends lost 3 bases at V and 6 bases at J; junction bases unmatched: 4. This CDR3 has 13 residues. The CDR3 region has the DNA TGTGCCAGCAGCGCGGACAGGGAAGCTGAAGCTTTCTTT. Its translation is CASSADREAEAFF.

The gene calls are TRBV6-6 and TRBJ1-2, with 7 bases aligning to TRBD1. V was clipped by 7 bases and J by 6 bases; unmatched bases: 11. This CDR3 contains 14 residues. CDR1 and CDR2 from the germline V gene are MNHNY and SVGAGI (reference sequence). The CDR3 loop reads CASNHDRAFDGYTF. In nucleotides, the CDR3 is TGTGCCAGCAACCACGACAGGGCCTTCGATGGCTACACCTTC.

J is TRBJ2-7 and V is TRBV5-1, with 9 bases lining up with TRBD1. After removal of 4 bases from V and 3 bases from J, the junction contained 5 bases not matched to a gene. There are 14 residues in the CDR3. Germline V gene lookup returns CDR1 SGHRS and CDR2 YFSETQ. CDR3 in DNA: TGCGCCAGCAGCCCAACAGGGGGCGGCTACGAGCAGTACTTC. Amino acids: CASSPTGGGYEQYF.

The J gene is TRBJ1-2, the V gene TRBV4-2; D is undetermined. Trimming left V 3 bases short and J 3 bases short, with 11 bases between. The CDR3 totals 14 residues. Germline loops: CDR1 LGHNA, CDR2 YNFKEQ. The CDR3 nucleotides read TGTGCCAGCAGCCAGGCCGGAGGCCACTATGGCTACACCTTC. Its translation: CASSQAGGHYGYTF.

This clone has just a few counts. V and J are TRBV3-1 (or the pseudogene TRBV3-2) and TRBJ2-1, with 7 bases aligning to TRBD2. The CDR3 has 18 residues. From germline, CDR1 is LGHDT and CDR2 YNNKEL (reference sequence). V lost 1 base and J lost 3; bases outside the gene matches: 12. The CDR3 sequence is CASSQVRRRGSVYNEQFF. Here the CDR3 DNA reads TGTGCCAGCAGCCAAGTAAGGCGGCGGGGGAGCGTCTACAATGAGCAGTTCTTC.